This is a list of T cell receptor beta chains from one sample in a study of vaccination effects on CD4 cells after COVID-19. Repertoires were generated with immunoSEQ multiplex PCR, while TCRdb's copy carries only in-frame clones and drops some. The table has about 73,000 clones, about 79% seen once. These TCRs' antigens remain unknown. This material consisted of CD4+ T cells from PBMCs cultured with SARS-CoV-2 spike peptides, taken before COVID-19 vaccination. These receptors were taken from a human donor who received a COVID-19 vaccine. Each CDR3 is given with its conserved first and last residue. D genes are given only for firm matches. Rows give clone size only sometimes, using once, few, many, or a class for an expanded clone.

D gene,clone size,V gene,J gene,CDR3 protein,CDR3 DNA
-,once,TRBV6-6,TRBJ2-3,CASSSLRTDTQYF,TGTGCCAGCAGTTCCCTAAGGACGGATACGCAGTATTTT
-,-,TRBV30,TRBJ2-5,CAWSLAPGGETQYF,TGTGCCTGGAGCCTAGCCCCGGGCGGGGAGACCCAGTACTTC
-,few,TRBV19,TRBJ1-1,CASGVAWATEAFF,TGTGCCAGTGGAGTAGCGTGGGCCACTGAAGCTTTCTTT
-,-,TRBV24-1,TRBJ2-5,CATSDAGQFQETQYF,TGTGCCACCAGTGATGCCGGACAGTTCCAAGAGACCCAGTACTTC
-,-,TRBV19,TRBJ2-3,CATTRWGVGTDTQYF,TGTGCCACCACCCGCTGGGGAGTTGGCACAGATACGCAGTATTTT
-,-,TRBV7-8,TRBJ1-5,CASSLAAGAQPQHF,TGTGCCAGCAGCTTAGCAGCAGGGGCGCAGCCCCAGCATTTT
-,few,TRBV3-1/TRBV3-2,TRBJ1-2,CASSQPVRGYGYTF,TGTGCCAGCAGCCAGCCGGTCCGTGGCTATGGCTACACCTTC
-,-,TRBV6-6,TRBJ1-1,CASSDKTAFF,TGTGCCAGCAGTGACAAGACAGCTTTCTTT
-,-,TRBV24-1,TRBJ2-2,CATSDLLAGGELFF,TGTGCCACCAGTGATTTGCTAGCCGGGGGGGAGCTGTTTTTT
-,few,TRBV30,TRBJ2-5,CAWSVRETQYF,TGTGCCTGGAGTGTACGGGAGACCCAGTACTTC
-,-,TRBV5-4,TRBJ1-1,CASSVVTGMIAEAFF,TGTGCCAGCAGCGTAGTAACAGGGATGATTGCTGAAGCTTTCTTT
-,-,TRBV5-1,TRBJ2-3,CASSLGDAGGTDTQYF,TGCGCCAGCAGCTTAGGAGACGCAGGGGGCACAGATACGCAGTATTTT
TRBD1,-,TRBV30,TRBJ1-6,CAWRDRASYNSPLHF,TGTGCCTGGAGGGACAGGGCCTCCTATAATTCACCCCTCCACTTT
-,-,TRBV28,TRBJ1-3,CASREGLSVSGNTIYF,TGTGCCAGCAGAGAAGGACTCTCCGTCTCTGGAAACACCATATATTTT
-,-,TRBV3-1/TRBV3-2,TRBJ2-5,CASSQVQGRETQYF,TGTGCCAGCAGCCAAGTTCAGGGGCGAGAGACCCAGTACTTC
-,-,TRBV5-1,TRBJ1-5,CASSLAPGGNQPQHF,TGCGCCAGCAGCTTGGCGCCTGGCGGCAATCAGCCCCAGCATTTT
TRBD1,-,TRBV5-6,TRBJ2-3,CASSTGQGADTQYF,TGTGCCAGCAGCACGGGACAGGGGGCAGATACGCAGTATTTT
-,-,TRBV6-4,TRBJ2-5,CASSDTPLATQYF,TGTGCCAGCAGTGATACCCCCTTAGCGACCCAGTACTTC
TRBD1,-,TRBV19,TRBJ1-2,CASSMTGGYYGYTF,TGTGCCAGTAGTATGACAGGGGGCTACTATGGCTACACCTTC
TRBD1,few,TRBV7-2,TRBJ1-6,CASSQRQGGGSPLHF,TGTGCCAGCAGCCAAAGACAGGGCGGGGGTTCACCCCTCCACTTT
-,-,TRBV6-1,TRBJ1-2,CASSEVIYGYTF,TGTGCCAGCAGTGAAGTTATCTATGGCTACACCTTC
-,-,TRBV9,TRBJ2-5,CASSPGQGKETQYF,TGTGCCAGCAGCCCGGGGCAGGGCAAGGAGACCCAGTACTTC
TRBD1,-,TRBV7-2,TRBJ2-1,CASSYILLRDRGTDEQFF,TGTGCCAGCAGCTATATCCTCTTAAGGGACAGGGGTACGGATGAGCAGTTCTTC
-,-,TRBV5-5,TRBJ2-2,CASSTLGLSPSNTGELFF,TGTGCCAGCAGCACCTTGGGGCTGAGCCCTTCGAACACCGGGGAGCTGTTTTTT
-,-,TRBV7-3,TRBJ2-2,CASSGGHDTGELFF,TGTGCCAGCAGCGGGGGACACGACACCGGGGAGCTGTTTTTT
-,-,TRBV5-1,TRBJ2-1,CASSLGQGGHNEQFF,TGCGCCAGCAGCTTGGGACAAGGTGGCCACAATGAGCAGTTCTTC
-,-,TRBV7-3,TRBJ1-1,CASSATVNTEAFF,TGTGCCAGCAGCGCAACCGTTAACACTGAAGCTTTCTTT
-,-,TRBV9,TRBJ1-3,CASSVEKDGNTIYF,TGTGCCAGCAGCGTGGAGAAAGATGGAAACACCATATATTTT
TRBD1,-,TRBV19,TRBJ1-6,CASNQGQGARNSPLHF,TGTGCCAGTAACCAAGGACAGGGGGCGCGGAATTCACCCCTCCACTTT
-,-,TRBV7-2,TRBJ2-1,CASSLVSLLSSSYNEQFF,TGTGCCAGCAGCTTAGTCAGCCTACTTTCGAGCTCCTACAATGAGCAGTTCTTC
-,few,TRBV6-5,TRBJ1-5,CASSYSRFGQPQHF,TGTGCCAGCAGTTACTCGCGTTTCGGTCAGCCCCAGCATTTT
-,-,TRBV5-4,TRBJ2-3,CASSLRRGTSTDTQYF,TGTGCCAGCAGCTTGCGACGGGGTACTAGCACAGATACGCAGTATTTT
-,-,TRBV7-9,TRBJ1-2,CASSKGDTGYTF,TGTGCCAGCAGCAAAGGGGACACAGGCTACACCTTC
-,-,TRBV6-6,TRBJ1-1,CASSYGGQPFTEAFF,TGTGCCAGCAGTTACGGGGGACAACCTTTCACTGAAGCTTTCTTT
-,few,TRBV27,TRBJ2-2,CASTRSTGELFF,TGTGCCAGCACTAGGAGCACCGGGGAGCTGTTTTTT
-,-,TRBV3-1/TRBV3-2,TRBJ1-1,CASSPQGASDTEAFF,TGTGCCAGCAGCCCACAGGGTGCCTCCGACACTGAAGCTTTCTTT
TRBD1,-,TRBV5-1,TRBJ1-1,CASSLTTGLSEAFF,TGCGCCAGCAGCTTAACGACAGGGTTATCTGAAGCTTTCTTT